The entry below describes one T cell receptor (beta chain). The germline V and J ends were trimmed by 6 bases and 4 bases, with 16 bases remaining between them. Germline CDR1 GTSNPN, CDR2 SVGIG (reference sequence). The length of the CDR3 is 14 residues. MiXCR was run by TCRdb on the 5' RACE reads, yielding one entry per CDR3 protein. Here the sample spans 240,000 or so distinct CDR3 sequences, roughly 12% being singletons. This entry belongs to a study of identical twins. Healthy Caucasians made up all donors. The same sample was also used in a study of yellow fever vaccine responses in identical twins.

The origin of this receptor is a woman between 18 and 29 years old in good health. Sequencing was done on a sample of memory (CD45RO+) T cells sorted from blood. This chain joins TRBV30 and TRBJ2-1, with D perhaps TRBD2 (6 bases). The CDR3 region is CACLLGTPYNEQFF. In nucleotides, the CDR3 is TGTGCCTGCCTATTAGGGACTCCTTACAATGAGCAGTTCTTC.